A single TCR beta chain is shown here with its context. This record belongs to a study of shared clonotypes between healthy human individuals. Background on the study: Per donor, CD8 memory used one plate, CD8 naive used two, CD4 memory used three and CD4 naive used three.

Only in-frame clones appear in the TCRdb table, and some are missing; sequencing was by immunoSEQ multiplex PCR. This table holds about 580,000 clones, 95% to 98% found once. Germline V gives CDR1 SNHLY, CDR2 FYNNEI. The CDR3 spans 16 residues. The V end was cut by 0 bases, the J end by 1 base, with 9 bases between. CD45RO-negative, CCR7-positively selected cells formed the naive CD8 fraction, excluding terminally differentiated effector memory CD45RA+ cells. Source material: naive CD8+ T cells sorted from blood. The gene calls are TRBV2 and TRBJ2-2, with TRBD2 as a possible D gene (5 bases). This receptor was taken from a man aged 30 to 45 in good health. The CDR3 coding sequence is TGTGCCAGCAGTGAAGCACCCAGCGGGAACACCGGGGAGCTGTTTTTT. Translated, it gives CASSEAPSGNTGELFF. The full variable domain, its missing parts supplied by reference TRBV2 and TRBJ2-2, is EPEVTQTPSHQVTQMGQEVILRCVPISNHLYFYWYRQILGQKVEFLVSFYNNEISEKSEIFDDQFSVERPDGSNFTLKIRSTKLEDSAMYFCASSEAPSGNTGELFFGEGSRLTVL.